The 13 T cell receptor beta chains listed next were all sequenced from one sample in a study of blood T cell repertoires in COVID-19. The method was immunoSEQ multiplex PCR; TCRdb's version includes in-frame clones alone and lacks a portion of them. Among fewer than 300,000 clones listed, 85% to 90% were seen once. Specimen: PBMCs or T cells enriched from blood (not recorded which). Receptors were obtained from a man between 18 and 29 years old who had recovered from COVID-19.

The V gene is TRBV5-1, the J gene TRBJ1-5; D uncertain. Trimming took off 1 base at V and 4 bases at J, with 9 bases between the two ends. The length of the CDR3 is 14 residues. Germline V gene sequence: CDR1 SGHRS, CDR2 YFSETQ. The CDR3 bases are TGCGCCAGCAGCTTGCCGGGTCCAAATCAGCCCCAGCATTTT. Protein: CASSLPGPNQPQHF.

Only one count was recorded for this clone. This sequence joins TRBV15 and TRBJ1-5; D is unclear. This CDR3 comprises 12 residues. Per germline, CDR1 LNHNV and CDR2 YYDKDF (reference sequence). V was trimmed by 8 bases and J by 3 bases, leaving 8 bases between them. The CDR3 nucleotides are TGTGCCACCTCAGGATTCAATCAGCCCCAGCATTTT. The encoded protein is CATSGFNQPQHF.

J is TRBJ1-2 and V is TRBV27, with 11 bases that match TRBD1. The CDR3 has 15 residues. V shed 4 bases and J 6 bases; nucleotides not matched to a gene: 7. Per germline, CDR1 MNHEY and CDR2 SMNVEV (reference sequence). The CDR3 DNA sequence: TGTGCCAGCAGTTCAAAGGACAGGGGGCGCAATGGCTACACCTTC. This codes for CASSSKDRGRNGYTF.

The J gene is TRBJ2-5, the V gene TRBV6-5, with 8 positions matching TRBD2. V trimming: 6 bases; J trimming: 5 bases; junction bases outside the gene matches: 11. The CDR3 spans 15 residues. Germline V gives CDR1 MNHEY, CDR2 SVGAGI. This CDR3 reads CASRDWTSRGETQYF. The CDR3 nucleotides are TGTGCCAGCAGAGACTGGACTAGCCGGGGGGAGACCCAGTACTTC.

This chain uses TRBV4-1 with TRBJ2-2; 7 positions match TRBD1. In germline, CDR1 is MGHRA, CDR2 YSYEKL. Trimming removed 4 bases from V and 5 bases from J; junction bases left unmatched: 1. The CDR3 runs to 13 residues. The CDR3 protein is CASSLQGTGELFF. In DNA form, the CDR3 reads TGCGCCAGCAGCCTACAGGGGACCGGGGAGCTGTTTTTT.

The gene calls are TRBV19 and TRBJ2-7; 7 nucleotides align to TRBD2. This CDR3 is built from 14 residues. V trimming: 3 bases; J trimming: 2 bases; junction bases outside the gene matches: 4. In germline, CDR1 is LNHDA, CDR2 SQIVND (reference sequence). CDR3 sequence reads: CASSIGEGPYEQYF. The CDR3 coding sequence is TGTGCCAGTAGTATCGGGGAGGGGCCCTACGAGCAGTACTTC. The whole variable domain, filled in from reference TRBV19 and TRBJ2-7, reads DGGITQSPKYLFRKEGQNVTLSCEQNLNHDAMYWYRQDPGQGLRLIYYSQIVNDFQKGDIAEGYSVSREKKESFPLTVTSAQKNPTAFYLCASSIGEGPYEQYFGPGTRLTVT.

This clone appeared many times. This sequence joins TRBV5-1 and TRBJ2-7, with a tentative D call TRBD1 (6 bases). The germline gives CDR1 SGHRS, CDR2 YFSETQ. Trimming took off 0 bases at V and 3 bases at J, with 10 bases between the two ends. CDR3 length equals 14 residues. The CDR3 region has the DNA TGCGCCAGCAGCTTGGGCCCAGGGGACTACGAGCAGTACTTC. Translation: CASSLGPGDYEQYF. Full variable domain (missing parts from reference TRBV5-1 and TRBJ2-7): KAGVTQTPRYLIKTRGQQVTLSCSPISGHRSVSWYQQTPGQGLQFLFEYFSETQRNKGNFPGRFSGRQFSNSRSEMNVSTLELGDSALYLCASSLGPGDYEQYFGPGTRLTVT.

This chain links TRBV7-8 with TRBJ2-5, with a tentative D call TRBD2 (6 bases). The CDR3 runs to 16 residues. Trimming shortened V by 0 bases and J by 3 bases, and 14 bases separated the two germline ends. Germline CDR1 and CDR2: SGHVS and FQNEAQ. The CDR3 reads CASSLARGRAKETQYF. CDR3 nucleotide sequence: TGTGCCAGCAGCTTAGCGCGGGGACGGGCAAAAGAGACCCAGTACTTC. Full variable domain (rest looked up from reference TRBV7-8 and TRBJ2-5): GAGVSQSPRYKVAKRGQDVALRCDPISGHVSLFWYQQALGQGPEFLTYFQNEAQLDKSGLPSDRFFAERPEGSVSTLKIQRTQQEDSAVYLCASSLARGRAKETQYFGPGTRLLVL.

V usage is TRBV5-1 and J usage is TRBJ2-1, with TRBD2 identical over 13 bases. V gave up 2 bases and J gave up 8 bases; unmatched junction bases: 10. The CDR3 runs to 17 residues. Germline CDR1 and CDR2: SGHRS and YFSETQ. The CDR3 DNA follows: TGCGCCAGCAGCTTACCACTAGCGGGAGGGCCGAGGGATGAGCAGTTCTTC. Protein product: CASSLPLAGGPRDEQFF.

The count of this clone is one. The chain combines TRBV7-6 with TRBJ1-2; the match to TRBD1 covers 8 bases. CDR1 SGHVS and CDR2 FNYEAQ come from the germline V gene. Trimming removed 5 bases from V and 5 bases from J; junction bases left unmatched: 13. This CDR3 has 16 residues. In nucleotides, the CDR3 is TGTGCCAGCAGCCCCGAGGCAGGGGGCGCCTGGTATGGCTACACCTTC. This gives the protein CASSPEAGGAWYGYTF.

V gene TRBV19 combines with J gene TRBJ2-5; tentatively, D is TRBD1 (5 bases). Germline V gene data show CDR1 as LNHDA and CDR2 as SQIVND (reference sequence). This CDR3 spans 15 amino acids. V gave up 3 bases and J gave up 4 bases, with 15 bases separating them. CDR3 residues: CASSMGSGKRETQYF. The CDR3, as DNA: TGTGCCAGTAGTATGGGCTCAGGGAAGAGAGAGACCCAGTACTTC.

A single count supports this clone. The rearrangement links TRBV28 to TRBJ1-4; D possibly corresponds to TRBD1 (6 bases). CDR3 length: 16 amino acids. V lost 3 bases and J lost 4, with 15 bases in between. Looked up from germline, CDR1 is MDHEN and CDR2 is SYDVKM. This CDR3 is CASSFRATGFNEKLFF. The CDR3 DNA follows: TGTGCCAGCAGTTTCAGGGCCACAGGGTTTAATGAAAAACTGTTTTTT.

This clone was recorded only once. The chain couples TRBV7-2 to TRBJ2-7; the match to TRBD2 covers 10 bases. The germline V gene encodes CDR1 SGHTA and CDR2 FQGNSA. This CDR3 region has 15 residues. V lost 5 bases and J lost 3; bases outside the gene matches: 7. The CDR3 reads CASSPDSGRFYEQYF. The CDR3 DNA reads as TGTGCCAGCAGCCCGGATAGCGGGAGGTTCTACGAGCAGTACTTC.